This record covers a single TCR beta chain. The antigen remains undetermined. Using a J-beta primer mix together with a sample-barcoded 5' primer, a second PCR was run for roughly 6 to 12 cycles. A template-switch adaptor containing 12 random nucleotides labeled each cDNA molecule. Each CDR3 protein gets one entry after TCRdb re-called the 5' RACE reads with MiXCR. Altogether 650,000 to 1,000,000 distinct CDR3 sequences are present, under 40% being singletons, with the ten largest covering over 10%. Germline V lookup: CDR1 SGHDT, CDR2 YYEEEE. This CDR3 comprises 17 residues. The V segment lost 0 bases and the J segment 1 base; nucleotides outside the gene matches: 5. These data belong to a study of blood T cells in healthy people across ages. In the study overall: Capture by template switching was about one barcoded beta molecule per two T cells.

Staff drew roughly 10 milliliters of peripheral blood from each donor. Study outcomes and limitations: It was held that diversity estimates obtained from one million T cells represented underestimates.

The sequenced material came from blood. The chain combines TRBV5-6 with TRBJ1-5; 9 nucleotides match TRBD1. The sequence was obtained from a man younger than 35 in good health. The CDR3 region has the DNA TGTGCCAGCAGCTTGGACAGGGGGCACGGGAGCAATCAGCCCCAGCATTTT. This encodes CASSLDRGHGSNQPQHF.